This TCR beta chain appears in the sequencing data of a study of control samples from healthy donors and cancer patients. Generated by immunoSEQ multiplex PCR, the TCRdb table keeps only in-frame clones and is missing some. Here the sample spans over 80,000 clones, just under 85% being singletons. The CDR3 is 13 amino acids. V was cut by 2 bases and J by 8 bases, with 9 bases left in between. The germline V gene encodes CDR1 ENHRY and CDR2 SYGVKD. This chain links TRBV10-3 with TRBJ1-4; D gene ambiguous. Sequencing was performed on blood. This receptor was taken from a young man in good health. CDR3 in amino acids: CAISEIAGEKLFF. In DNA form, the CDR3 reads TGTGCCATCAGTGAGATAGCGGGCGAAAAACTGTTTTTT.